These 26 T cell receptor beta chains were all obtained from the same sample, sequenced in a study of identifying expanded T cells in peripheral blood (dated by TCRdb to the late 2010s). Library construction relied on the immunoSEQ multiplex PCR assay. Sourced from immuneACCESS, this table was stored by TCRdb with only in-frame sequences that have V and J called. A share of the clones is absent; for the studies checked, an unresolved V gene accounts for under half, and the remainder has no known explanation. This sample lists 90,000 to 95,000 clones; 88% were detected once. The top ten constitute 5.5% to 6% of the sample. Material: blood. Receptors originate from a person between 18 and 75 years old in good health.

DNA of the CDR3: TGTGCCAGTAGTATAGGGTCGGGACGTGTAACGGGGAACACTGAAGCTTTCTTT. Encoded protein: CASSIGSGRVTGNTEAFF. The chain recombines TRBV19 with TRBJ1-1; D possibly corresponds to TRBD1 (5 bases). V was pared by 1 base and J by 1 base, with 19 bases between. The CDR3 extends over 18 amino acids. Germline CDR1 LNHDA, CDR2 SQIVND (reference sequence).

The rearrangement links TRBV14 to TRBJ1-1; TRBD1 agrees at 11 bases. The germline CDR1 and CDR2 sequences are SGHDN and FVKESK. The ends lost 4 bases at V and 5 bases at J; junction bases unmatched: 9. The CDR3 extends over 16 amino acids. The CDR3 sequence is CASSPGTGGLGTEAFF. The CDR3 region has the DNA TGTGCCAGCAGCCCCGGGACAGGGGGTTTGGGTACTGAAGCTTTCTTT.

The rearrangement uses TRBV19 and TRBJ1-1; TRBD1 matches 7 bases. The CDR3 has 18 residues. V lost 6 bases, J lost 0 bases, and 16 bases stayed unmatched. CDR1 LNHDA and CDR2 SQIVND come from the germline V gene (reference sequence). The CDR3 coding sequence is TGTGCCAGTAGCCCCGGGACAGCGAGGAGCACGTTGAACACTGAAGCTTTCTTT. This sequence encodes CASSPGTARSTLNTEAFF.

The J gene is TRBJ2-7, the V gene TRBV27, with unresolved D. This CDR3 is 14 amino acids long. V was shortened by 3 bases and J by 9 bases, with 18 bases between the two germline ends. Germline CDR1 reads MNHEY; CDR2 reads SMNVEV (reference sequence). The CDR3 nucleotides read TGTGCCAGCAGTTTGAAGAGGCGGCAGGAACGGCAGTACTTC. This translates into CASSLKRRQERQYF.

The chain's CDR3 is CASRVGEGGLTAFF. CDR3 bases: TGTGCCAGCAGGGTCGGAGAGGGAGGCCTCACAGCTTTCTTT. The chain links TRBV7-2 to TRBJ1-1; D is undetermined. Per germline, CDR1 SGHTA and CDR2 FQGNSA. V dropped 6 bases and J dropped 10 bases, with 21 bases sitting between them. The CDR3 is 14 residues long.

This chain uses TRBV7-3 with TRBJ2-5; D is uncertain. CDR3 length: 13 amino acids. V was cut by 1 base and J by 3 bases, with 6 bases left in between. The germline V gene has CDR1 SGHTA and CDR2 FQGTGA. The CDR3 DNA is TGTGCCAGCAGCTTAAACCGGGAAGAGACCCAGTACTTC. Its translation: CASSLNREETQYF.

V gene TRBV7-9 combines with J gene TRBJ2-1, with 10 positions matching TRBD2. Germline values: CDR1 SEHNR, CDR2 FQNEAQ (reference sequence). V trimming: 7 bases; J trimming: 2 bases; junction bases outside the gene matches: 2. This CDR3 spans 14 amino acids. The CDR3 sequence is CASTLAGAYNEQFF. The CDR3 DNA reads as TGTGCCAGCACCCTAGCGGGAGCCTACAATGAGCAGTTCTTC.

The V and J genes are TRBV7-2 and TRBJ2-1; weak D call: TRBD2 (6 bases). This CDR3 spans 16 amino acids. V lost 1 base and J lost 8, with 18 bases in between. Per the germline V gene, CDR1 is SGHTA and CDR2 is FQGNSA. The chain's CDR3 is CASSLEVFGGNHEQFF. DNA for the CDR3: TGTGCCAGCAGCTTAGAGGTTTTCGGCGGGAACCATGAGCAGTTCTTC.

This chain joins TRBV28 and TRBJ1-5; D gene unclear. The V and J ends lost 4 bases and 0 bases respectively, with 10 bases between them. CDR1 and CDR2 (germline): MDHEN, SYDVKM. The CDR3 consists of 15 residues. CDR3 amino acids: CASSSGQYSNQPQHF. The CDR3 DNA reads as TGTGCCAGCAGTTCAGGCCAGTATAGCAATCAGCCCCAGCATTTT.

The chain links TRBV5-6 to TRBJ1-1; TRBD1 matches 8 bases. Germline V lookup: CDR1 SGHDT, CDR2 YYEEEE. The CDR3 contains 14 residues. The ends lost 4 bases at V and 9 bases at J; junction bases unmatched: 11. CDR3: CASSPRTGYGKAFF. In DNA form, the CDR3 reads TGTGCCAGCAGCCCGAGGACAGGGTACGGTAAAGCTTTCTTT. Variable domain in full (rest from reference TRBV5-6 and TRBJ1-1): DAGVTQSPTHLIKTRGQQVTLRCSPKSGHDTVSWYQQALGQGPQFIFQYYEEEERQRGNFPDRFSGHQFPNYSSELNVNALLLGDSALYLCASSPRTGYGKAFFGQGTRLTVV.

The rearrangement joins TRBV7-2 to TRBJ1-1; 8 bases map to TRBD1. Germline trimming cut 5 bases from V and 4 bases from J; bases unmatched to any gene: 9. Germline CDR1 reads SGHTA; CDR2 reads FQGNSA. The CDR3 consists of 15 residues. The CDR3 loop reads CASSPRTGYGTEAFF. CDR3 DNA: TGTGCCAGCAGCCCACGGACAGGGTACGGCACTGAAGCTTTCTTT.

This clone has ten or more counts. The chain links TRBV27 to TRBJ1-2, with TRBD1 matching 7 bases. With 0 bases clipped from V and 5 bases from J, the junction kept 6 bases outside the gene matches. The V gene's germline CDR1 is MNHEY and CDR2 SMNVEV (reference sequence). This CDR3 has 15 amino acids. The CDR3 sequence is CASSLSSGTVYGYTF. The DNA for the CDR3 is TGTGCCAGCAGTTTATCTTCTGGGACAGTATATGGCTACACCTTC.

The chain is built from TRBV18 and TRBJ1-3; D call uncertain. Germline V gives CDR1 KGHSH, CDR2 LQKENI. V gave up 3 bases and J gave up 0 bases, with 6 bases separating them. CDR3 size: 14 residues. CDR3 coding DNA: TGTGCCAGCTCACCGGACCTCTCTGGAAACACCATATATTTT. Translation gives CASSPDLSGNTIYF.

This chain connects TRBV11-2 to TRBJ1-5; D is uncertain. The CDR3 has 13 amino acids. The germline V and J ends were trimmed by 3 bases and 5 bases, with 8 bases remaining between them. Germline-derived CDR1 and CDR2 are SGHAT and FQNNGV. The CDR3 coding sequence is TGTGCCAGCAGCTTGGGCAGCCATCAGCCCCAGCATTTT. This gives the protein CASSLGSHQPQHF.

CDR3 amino acids: CASSETASTDTQYF. CDR3 DNA: TGTGCCAGCAGTGAAACGGCTAGCACAGATACGCAGTATTTT. The genes are TRBV6-1 and TRBJ2-3, with D uncertain. Trimming stripped 2 bases from V and 0 bases from J, with 6 bases between. Germline-derived CDR1 and CDR2 are MNHNS and SASEGT. The CDR3 consists of 14 residues.

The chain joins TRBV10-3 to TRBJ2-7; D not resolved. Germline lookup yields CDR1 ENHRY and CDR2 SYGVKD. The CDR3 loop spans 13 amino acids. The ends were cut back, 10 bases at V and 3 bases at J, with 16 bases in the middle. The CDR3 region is CATQPPDIYEQYF. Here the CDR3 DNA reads TGTGCCACTCAACCCCCGGATATCTACGAGCAGTACTTC.

The CDR3 DNA sequence: TGTGCCAGCAGTGTAGGGACAGGCATAACTGAAGCTTTCTTT. Protein sequence: CASSVGTGITEAFF. The rearrangement uses TRBV6-1 and TRBJ1-1, with 8 bases lining up with TRBD1. Germline V gene lookup returns CDR1 MNHNS and CDR2 SASEGT. The CDR3 is 14 amino acids. Unmatched junction bases numbered 6, after V lost 4 bases and J lost 5 bases.

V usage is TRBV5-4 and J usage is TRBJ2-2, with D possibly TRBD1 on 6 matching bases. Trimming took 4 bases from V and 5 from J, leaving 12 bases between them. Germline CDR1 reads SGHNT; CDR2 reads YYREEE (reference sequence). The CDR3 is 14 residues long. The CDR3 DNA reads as TGTGCCAGCAGCGGGGTTGGGACAACCGGGGAGCTGTTTTTT. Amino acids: CASSGVGTTGELFF.

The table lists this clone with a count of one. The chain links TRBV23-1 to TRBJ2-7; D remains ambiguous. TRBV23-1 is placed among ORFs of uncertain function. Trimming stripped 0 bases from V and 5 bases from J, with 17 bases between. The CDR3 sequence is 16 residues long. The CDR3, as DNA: TGCGCCAGCAGTCAATCTTCCAGGCCCAATCGGGACGAGCAGTACTTC. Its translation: CASSQSSRPNRDEQYF.

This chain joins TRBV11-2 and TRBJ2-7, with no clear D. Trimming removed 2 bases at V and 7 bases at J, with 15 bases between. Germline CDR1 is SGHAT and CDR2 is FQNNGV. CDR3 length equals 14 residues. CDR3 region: CASSLFTPEEEQYF. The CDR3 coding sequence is TGTGCCAGCAGCTTATTCACTCCTGAGGAAGAGCAGTACTTC.

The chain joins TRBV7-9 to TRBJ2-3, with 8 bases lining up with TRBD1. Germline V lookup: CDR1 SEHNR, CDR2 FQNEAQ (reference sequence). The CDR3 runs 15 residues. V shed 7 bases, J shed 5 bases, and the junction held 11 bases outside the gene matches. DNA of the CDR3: TGTGCCAGCACCGACGAGGACAGGGAGGTAGATACGCAGTATTTT. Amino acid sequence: CASTDEDREVDTQYF. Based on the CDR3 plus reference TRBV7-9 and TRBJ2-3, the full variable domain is DTGVSQNPRHKITKRGQNVTFRCDPISEHNRLYWYRQTLGQGPEFLTYFQNEAQLEKSRLLSDRFSAERPKGSFSTLEIQRTEQGDSAMYLCASTDEDREVDTQYFGPGTRLTVL.

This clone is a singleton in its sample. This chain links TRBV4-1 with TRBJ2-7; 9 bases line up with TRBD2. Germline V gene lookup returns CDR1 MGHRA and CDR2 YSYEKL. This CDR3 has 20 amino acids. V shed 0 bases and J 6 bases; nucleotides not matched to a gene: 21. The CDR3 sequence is CASSQEGPGVTRGGSAEQYF. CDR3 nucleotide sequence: TGCGCCAGCAGCCAAGAAGGGCCAGGGGTAACGCGGGGGGGTTCGGCCGAGCAGTACTTC.

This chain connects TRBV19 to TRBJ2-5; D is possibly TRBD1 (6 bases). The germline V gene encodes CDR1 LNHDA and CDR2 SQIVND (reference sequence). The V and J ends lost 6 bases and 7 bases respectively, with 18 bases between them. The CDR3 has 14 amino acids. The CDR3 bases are TGTGCCAGTAGCTTACAGGGCGACTTCGGGACCCAGTACTTC. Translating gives CASSLQGDFGTQYF.

In DNA form, the CDR3 reads TGTGCCAGCAGCCGCCGGGACAGGGGTAACTATGGCTACACCTTC. Translating gives CASSRRDRGNYGYTF. This chain joins TRBV11-1 and TRBJ1-2; 10 bases match TRBD1. This CDR3 is built from 15 residues. Germline V gene sequence: CDR1 SGHAT, CDR2 FQDESV (reference sequence). Trimming cost V 5 bases and J 1 base; bases outside gene matches: 4.

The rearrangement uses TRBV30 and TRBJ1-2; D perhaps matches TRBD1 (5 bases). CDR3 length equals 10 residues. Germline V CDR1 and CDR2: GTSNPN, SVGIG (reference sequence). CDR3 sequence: CAWGRPGYTF. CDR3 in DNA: TGTGCATGGGGCCGTCCGGGCTACACCTTC.

CDR3 DNA sequence: TGTGCCAGCAGCGTAAGCGGCGGTACAGATACGCAGTATTTT. As protein: CASSVSGGTDTQYF. The chain links TRBV9 to TRBJ2-3; D is possibly TRBD2 (5 bases). The CDR3 spans 14 residues. Germline CDR1 is SGDLS and CDR2 is YYNGEE. The V end was cut by 1 base, the J end by 3 bases, with 9 bases between.